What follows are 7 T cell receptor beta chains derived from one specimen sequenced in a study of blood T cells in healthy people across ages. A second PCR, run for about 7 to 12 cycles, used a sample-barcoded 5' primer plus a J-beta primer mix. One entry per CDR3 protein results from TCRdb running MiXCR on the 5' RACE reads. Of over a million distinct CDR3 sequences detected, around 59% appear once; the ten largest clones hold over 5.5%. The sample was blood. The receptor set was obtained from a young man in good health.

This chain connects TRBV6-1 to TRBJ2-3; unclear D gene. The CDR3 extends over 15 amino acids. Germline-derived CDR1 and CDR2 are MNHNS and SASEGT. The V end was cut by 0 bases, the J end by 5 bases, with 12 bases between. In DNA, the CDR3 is TGTGCCAGCAGTGAAGCGCTCGGAGAGAAAGATACGCAGTATTTT. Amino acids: CASSEALGEKDTQYF.

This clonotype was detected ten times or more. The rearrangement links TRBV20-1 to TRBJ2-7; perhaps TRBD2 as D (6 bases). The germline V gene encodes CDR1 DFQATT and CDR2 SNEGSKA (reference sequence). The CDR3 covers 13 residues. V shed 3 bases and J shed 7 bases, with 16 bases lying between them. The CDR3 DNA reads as TGCAGTGCTAGGGGGACTCTCGATACGGAGCAGTACTTC. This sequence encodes CSARGTLDTEQYF.

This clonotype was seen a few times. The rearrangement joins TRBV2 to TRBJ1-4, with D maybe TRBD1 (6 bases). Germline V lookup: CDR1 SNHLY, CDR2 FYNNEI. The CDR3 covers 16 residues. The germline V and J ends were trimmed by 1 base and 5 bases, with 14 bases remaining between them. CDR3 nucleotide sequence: TGTGCCAGCAGTGAAGAGCCTGGGACACAGAATGAAAAACTGTTTTTT. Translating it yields CASSEEPGTQNEKLFF.

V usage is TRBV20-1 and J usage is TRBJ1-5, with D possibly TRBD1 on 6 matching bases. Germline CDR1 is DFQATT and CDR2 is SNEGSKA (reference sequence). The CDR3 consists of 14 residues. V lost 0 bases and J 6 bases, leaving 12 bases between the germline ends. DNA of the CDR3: TGCAGTGCTAGAGATCCACAGGGTGTTCAGCCCCAGCATTTT. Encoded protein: CSARDPQGVQPQHF.

CDR3 sequence (DNA): TGTGCCAGCAGCCGCGGCAGGAATATGAACACTGAAGCTTTCTTT. It codes for CASSRGRNMNTEAFF. The V gene is TRBV3-1, the J gene TRBJ1-1; the D is unclear. Deletions cut 4 bases from V and 0 bases from J, with 12 bases between. The CDR3 sequence is 15 residues long. The germline V gene has CDR1 LGHDT and CDR2 YNNKEL (reference sequence).

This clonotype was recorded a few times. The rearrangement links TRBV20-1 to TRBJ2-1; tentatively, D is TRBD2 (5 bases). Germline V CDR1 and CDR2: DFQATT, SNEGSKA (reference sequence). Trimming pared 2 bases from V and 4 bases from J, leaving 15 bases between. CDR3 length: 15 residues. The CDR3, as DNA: TGCAGTGCTAGATTTGAGGGTATTTCGTACAATGAGCAGTTCTTC. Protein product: CSARFEGISYNEQFF.

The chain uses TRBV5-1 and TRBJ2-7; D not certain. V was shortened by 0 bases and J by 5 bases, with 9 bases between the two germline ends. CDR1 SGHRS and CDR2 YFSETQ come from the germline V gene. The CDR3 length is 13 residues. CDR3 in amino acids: CASSLVWADEQYF. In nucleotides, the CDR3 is TGCGCCAGCAGCTTGGTATGGGCGGACGAGCAGTACTTC.